The 20 T cell receptor beta chains in this list originate from one sample, sequenced in a study of cytotoxic CD8 clonotypes in ibrutinib-treated CLL. Assay: immunoSEQ multiplex PCR; the TCRdb copy retains only in-frame clones and omits some. Among fewer than 300,000 clones, around 77% were seen once, and the ten largest hold approximately 5.1%. The specimen comprised PBMCs, sampled at disease progression, from a patient treated with ibrutinib. Source of these receptors: a human donor with chronic lymphocytic leukemia.

The chain recombines TRBV11-1 with TRBJ2-2; D call uncertain. Germline CDR1 and CDR2: SGHAT and FQDESV (reference sequence). V lost 1 base, J lost 5 bases, and 14 bases lay in between. The CDR3 contains 16 residues. The CDR3 here is CASSLGLGPGTGELFF. In DNA, the CDR3 is TGTGCCAGCAGCTTAGGGTTGGGTCCCGGAACCGGGGAGCTGTTTTTT.

The genes are TRBV6-1 and TRBJ1-2, with D unclear. The CDR3 consists of 14 residues. Germline V lookup: CDR1 MNHNS, CDR2 SASEGT. Trimming removed 6 bases at V and 4 bases at J, with 15 bases between. The DNA of the CDR3 is TGTGCCAGCAGGGAATCGGACGGACCCTATGGCTACACCTTC. The encoded protein is CASRESDGPYGYTF.

This clone has only one observation. V is TRBV11-3 and J is TRBJ2-1; D is undetermined. The CDR3 sequence is 13 residues long. Germline V lookup: CDR1 SGHNT, CDR2 YENEEA. V lost 3 bases and J 7 bases, leaving 10 bases between the germline ends. DNA for the CDR3: TGTGCCAGCAGCTTGAACCAACGTAATGAGCAGTTCTTC. This codes for CASSLNQRNEQFF.

The chain employs TRBV19 and TRBJ1-2; 7 positions agree with TRBD1. The CDR3 totals 14 residues. The J segment lost 4 bases and the V segment lost 2 bases, leaving 4 bases of the junction unmatched. The germline CDR1 and CDR2 sequences are LNHDA and SQIVND (reference sequence). CDR3 sequence: CASSIRDSFYGYTF. The DNA for the CDR3 is TGTGCCAGTAGTATAAGGGACAGCTTCTATGGCTACACCTTC.

The V call is TRBV5-4, the J call TRBJ2-7; 7 nucleotides align to TRBD2. CDR3 length: 17 residues. After removal of 4 bases from V and 4 bases from J, the junction contained 17 bases not matched to a gene. Looked up from germline, CDR1 is SGHNT and CDR2 is YYREEE (reference sequence). The CDR3 loop reads CASSLRTRKLPKYEQYF. CDR3 nucleotides: TGTGCCAGCAGCCTCCGGACTAGAAAGTTGCCCAAGTACGAGCAGTACTTC. Variable domain in full (rest from reference TRBV5-4 and TRBJ2-7): ETGVTQSPTHLIKTRGQQVTLRCSSQSGHNTVSWYQQALGQGPQFIFQYYREEENGRGNFPPRFSGLQFPNYSSELNVNALELDDSALYLCASSLRTRKLPKYEQYFGPGTRLTVT.

The chain uses TRBV4-1 and TRBJ2-3; either TRBD1 or TRBD2 may fit D (5 bases each). Germline loops: CDR1 MGHRA, CDR2 YSYEKL. V shed 4 bases and J shed 2 bases, with 13 bases lying between them. CDR3 length: 15 amino acids. CDR3 nucleotide sequence: TGCGCCAGCAGCCGTGGGGACCGAGACACAGATACGCAGTATTTT. Its protein is CASSRGDRDTDTQYF.

This rearrangement joins TRBV9 to TRBJ2-3, with a tentative D call TRBD1 (6 bases). The germline CDR1 and CDR2 sequences are SGDLS and YYNGEE. V gave up 0 bases and J gave up 4 bases, with 12 bases separating them. The CDR3 extends over 15 amino acids. CDR3 residues: CASSVDRAAADTQYF. As DNA, the CDR3 is TGTGCCAGCAGCGTAGACAGGGCGGCCGCAGATACGCAGTATTTT. The full variable domain, rest sourced from reference TRBV9 and TRBJ2-3, is DSGVTQTPKHLITATGQRVTLRCSPRSGDLSVYWYQQSLDQGLQFLIQYYNGEERAKGNILERFSAQQFPDLHSELNLSSLELGDSALYFCASSVDRAAADTQYFGPGTRLTVL.

V is TRBV15 and J is TRBJ2-5; D uncertain. Trimming stripped 5 bases from V and 5 bases from J, with 12 bases between. This CDR3 has 13 residues. CDR1 and CDR2 from the germline V gene are LNHNV and YYDKDF (reference sequence). CDR3 loop: CATSLYTRETQYF. Written as DNA, the CDR3 is TGTGCCACCAGCCTATATACGAGGGAGACCCAGTACTTC.

There are a few counts of this clone. J is TRBJ2-7 and V is TRBV5-8; D is undetermined. This CDR3 has 13 residues. Trimming took 0 bases from V and 3 from J, leaving 7 bases between them. Per the germline V gene, CDR1 is SGHTS and CDR2 is YDEGEE. In DNA form, the CDR3 reads TGTGCCAGCAGCTTGGCCGGTTTCTACGAGCAGTACTTC. Amino acids: CASSLAGFYEQYF. The whole variable domain, remainder taken from reference TRBV5-8 and TRBJ2-7, is EAGVTQSPTHLIKTRGQQATLRCSPISGHTSVYWYQQALGLGLQFLLWYDEGEERNRGNFPPRFSGRQFPNYSSELNVNALELEDSALYLCASSLAGFYEQYFGPGTRLTVT.

The J gene is TRBJ2-3, the V gene TRBV7-9, with 7 bases lining up with TRBD1. CDR1 is SEHNR, CDR2 FQNEAQ, per germline (reference sequence). V was clipped by 0 bases and J by 0 bases; unmatched bases: 0. CDR3 length equals 15 residues. The CDR3 DNA reads TGTGCCAGCAGCTTAGCGGGACAGAGCACAGATACGCAGTATTTT. Its translation: CASSLAGQSTDTQYF.

This chain links TRBV5-1 with TRBJ2-3, with 11 bases fitting TRBD2. The CDR3 covers 15 residues. Germline V CDR1 and CDR2: SGHRS, YFSETQ. The V and J ends lost 5 bases and 2 bases, in that order; junction bases with no gene match: 4. Here the CDR3 reads CASRTSGIFTDTQYF. Here the CDR3 DNA reads TGCGCCAGCAGGACTAGCGGGATATTCACAGATACGCAGTATTTT.

This clone was counted only a few times. This rearrangement joins TRBV7-9 to TRBJ2-6; 7 bases fit TRBD2. Unmatched junction bases numbered 7, after V lost 5 bases and J lost 0 bases. The CDR3 extends over 17 amino acids. Germline assignment: CDR1 SEHNR and CDR2 FQNEAQ (reference sequence). The DNA for the CDR3 is TGTGCCAGCAGCCAAAGCGGGAAGAGCTCTGGGGCCAACGTCCTGACTTTC. This encodes CASSQSGKSSGANVLTF.

This clone was observed a few times. This sequence joins TRBV9 and TRBJ1-3; unclear D gene. The CDR3 covers 15 residues. CDR1 SGDLS and CDR2 YYNGEE come from the germline V gene. Trimming removed 0 bases at V and 0 bases at J, with 7 bases between. DNA for the CDR3: TGTGCCAGCAGCGTAGATTCCAACTCTGGAAACACCATATATTTT. This sequence encodes CASSVDSNSGNTIYF.

The count of this clone is one. Mismatch with germline at one junction end may stem from a read error. This chain uses TRBV13 with TRBJ2-1; D remains ambiguous. CDR3 size: 13 residues. Germline CDR1 and CDR2: PRHDT and FYEKMQ (reference sequence). CDR3 in DNA: TGTGCCAGCAGCGTAGGAAGCTACAATGAGCAGTTCTTC. This codes for CASSVGSYNEQFF.

This clone was seen a single time. The genes are TRBV7-9 and TRBJ1-1; 7 bases map to TRBD1. Germline assignment: CDR1 SEHNR and CDR2 FQNEAQ (reference sequence). Trimming removed 3 bases from V and 0 bases from J; junction bases left unmatched: 7. This CDR3 spans 16 amino acids. CDR3 protein: CASSFGRTGMNTEAFF. The CDR3 DNA follows: TGTGCCAGCAGCTTTGGAAGGACAGGCATGAACACTGAAGCTTTCTTT. Drawing the rest from reference TRBV7-9 and TRBJ1-1, the complete variable domain is DTGVSQNPRHKITKRGQNVTFRCDPISEHNRLYWYRQTLGQGPEFLTYFQNEAQLEKSRLLSDRFSAERPKGSFSTLEIQRTEQGDSAMYLCASSFGRTGMNTEAFFGQGTRLTVV.

The rearrangement links TRBV9 to TRBJ1-5; 7 bases agree with TRBD1. The CDR3 is 14 residues long. Per germline, CDR1 SGDLS and CDR2 YYNGEE. V was pared by 4 bases and J by 9 bases, with 10 bases of the junction left unmatched. The CDR3 spells CASSTGAGVWPQHF. Here the CDR3 DNA reads TGTGCCAGCAGCACAGGGGCGGGGGTGTGGCCCCAGCATTTT. Full variable domain (outside the CDR3, taken from reference TRBV9 and TRBJ1-5): DSGVTQTPKHLITATGQRVTLRCSPRSGDLSVYWYQQSLDQGLQFLIQYYNGEERAKGNILERFSAQQFPDLHSELNLSSLELGDSALYFCASSTGAGVWPQHFGDGTRLSIL.

The V gene is TRBV25-1, the J gene TRBJ2-5; 14 bases match TRBD2. Judging by the DNA end, TRBJ2-7 fits better; the J call may be wrong. This CDR3 has 15 residues. CDR1 and CDR2 from the germline V gene are MGHDK and SYGVNS. CDR3 bases: TGTGCCAGCAGTGAAGGGACTAGCGGGAGATACGAGCAGTACTTC. Translated, it gives CASSEGTSGRYEQYF.

The chain recombines TRBV11-2 with TRBJ1-3; no clear D. Germline CDR1 reads SGHAT; CDR2 reads FQNNGV. The CDR3 runs to 16 residues. Trimming cost V 2 bases and J 0 bases, with 11 bases left between them. The DNA for the CDR3 is TGTGCCAGCAGCTTACAGCGAGGATTCTCTGGAAACACCATATATTTT. It codes for CASSLQRGFSGNTIYF. The full variable domain, rest sourced from reference TRBV11-2 and TRBJ1-3, is EAGVAQSPRYKIIEKRQSVAFWCNPISGHATLYWYQQILGQGPKLLIQFQNNGVVDDSQLPKDRFSAERLKGVDSTLKIQPAKLEDSAVYLCASSLQRGFSGNTIYFGEGSWLTVV.

As regards this clone: This specimen includes other DNA sequences encoding the same CDR3. The chain has TRBV7-9 and TRBJ1-1, with TRBD1 matching 8 bases. The CDR3 is made up of 16 amino acids. The germline V gene has CDR1 SEHNR and CDR2 FQNEAQ (reference sequence). After removal of 0 bases from V and 1 base from J, the junction contained 4 bases not matched to a gene. CDR3 coding DNA: TGTGCCAGCAGCTTAGCGGTAGGACAGGGGAACACTGAAGCTTTCTTT. Its protein is CASSLAVGQGNTEAFF.

The chain employs TRBV5-5 and TRBJ2-5; 12 bases map to TRBD1. Trimming cost V 4 bases and J 5 bases; bases outside gene matches: 6. CDR1 is SGHKS, CDR2 YYEKEE, per germline (reference sequence). CDR3 length: 15 amino acids. CDR3 nucleotides: TGTGCCAGCAGCCCCGGGACAGGGGGCGCGGAGACCCAGTACTTC. Translation: CASSPGTGGAETQYF.